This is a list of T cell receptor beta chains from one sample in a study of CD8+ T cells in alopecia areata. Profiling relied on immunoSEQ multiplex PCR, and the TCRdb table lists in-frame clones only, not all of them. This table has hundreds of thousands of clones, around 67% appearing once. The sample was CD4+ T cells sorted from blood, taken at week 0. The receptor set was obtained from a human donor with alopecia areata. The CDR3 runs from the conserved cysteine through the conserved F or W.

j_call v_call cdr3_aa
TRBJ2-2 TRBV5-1 CASSLPPGNTGELFF
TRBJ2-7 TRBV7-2 CASSSRDRGYEQYF
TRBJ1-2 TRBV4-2 CASSGVFDGYTF
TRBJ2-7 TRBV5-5 CASSPHRVGEQYF
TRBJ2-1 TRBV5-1 CASSTAGGSYNEQFF
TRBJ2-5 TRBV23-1 CASSQDGQKETQYF
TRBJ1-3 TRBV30 CAWSVLSGNTIYF
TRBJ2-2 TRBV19 CASSTRLPGELFF
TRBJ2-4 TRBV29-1 CSVGGTNVAKNIQYF
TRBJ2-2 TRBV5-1 CASSPTLSTGELFF
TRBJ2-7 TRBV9 CASSVDPIDSYEQYF
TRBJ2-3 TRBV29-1 CSPRKLLTDTQYF
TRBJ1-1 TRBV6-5 CASSPRRGLNTEAFF
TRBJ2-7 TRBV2 CASGYWQRGMEQYF
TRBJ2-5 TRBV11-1 CASSLARETQYF
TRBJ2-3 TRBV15 CATSRDGLADFTDTQYF
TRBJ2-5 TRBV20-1 CSAGDPLDQYF
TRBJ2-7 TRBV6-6 CASSYSDGSYEQYF
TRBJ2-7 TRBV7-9 CASSLFKRSSYEQYF
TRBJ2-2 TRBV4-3 CASSQAAGVSPGELFF
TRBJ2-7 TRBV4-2 CASSQVGSGAYEQYF
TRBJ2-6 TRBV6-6 CASSRTGLLLTF
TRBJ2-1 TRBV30 CAWSVILGPYNEQFF
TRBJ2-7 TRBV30 CAWGLAGQAHEQYF
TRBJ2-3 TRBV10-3 CAILAHEGDTQYF
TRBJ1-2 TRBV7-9 CASSSGQLNYGYTF